This T cell receptor (beta chain) originates from a study of regulatory T cells. Patients aged 2 to 39 years had fewer naive and more memory CD4+ and CD8+ T cells. CD4+ cells were sorted into CD25-high CD127-low regulatory cells and CD25-low CD127-high conventional cells. About this clone itself: Its specificity is not known.

General study points: Hydrophobic residues at CDR3 positions 6 and 7 were enriched in conventional CD4+ T cells of CD3G-deficient patients. Regulatory T cells showed the strongest V-J pair restriction and V/J gene skewing among patient repertoires.

Trimming took 5 bases from V and 0 from J; bases not matched to a gene: 1. This CDR3 spans 13 amino acids. Germline CDR1 MNHNS, CDR2 SASEGT. The primer mix had 52 TRBV and 13 TRBJ primers. Produced via immunoSEQ multiplex PCR; TCRdb's table is partial and in-frame only. The sample contains some 23,000 clones, about 88% of which appear only once. The receptor was derived from a child aged 5 to 17 with CD3G deficiency. What was sequenced was conventional CD4+ T cells sorted from blood. The chain carries TRBV6-1 and TRBJ2-7; 7 positions agree with TRBD2. The CDR3 coding sequence is TGTGCCAGCAGTCGCGGGGGCTCCTACGAGCAGTACTTC. Protein product: CASSRGGSYEQYF.